This entry lists 20 T cell receptor beta chains sequenced from one sample in a study of T cell responses to AZD1222 COVID-19 vaccine. TCRdb's table, derived via immunoSEQ multiplex PCR, lists solely in-frame clones and lacks some. This table holds approximately 110,000 clones, roughly 87% found once. Sequencing was performed on peripheral blood, taken on day 0 of MenACWY control vaccination. These receptors were obtained from an adult in good health.

The chain couples TRBV5-1 to TRBJ2-1; no definite D call. V was trimmed by 2 bases and J by 10 bases, leaving 16 bases between them. The germline V gene has CDR1 SGHRS and CDR2 YFSETQ. CDR3 length: 14 amino acids. DNA for the CDR3: TGCGCCAGCAGCTTAGGGTCAGAGTCTGGCGAGCAGTTCTTC. As protein: CASSLGSESGEQFF.

V is TRBV28 and J is TRBJ1-1; D gene ambiguous. Per the germline V gene, CDR1 is MDHEN and CDR2 is SYDVKM. Trimming stripped 6 bases from V and 0 bases from J, with 11 bases between. There are 14 residues in the CDR3. In nucleotides, the CDR3 is TGTGCCAGCAGCCCGACGCGGATGAACACTGAAGCTTTCTTT. Protein: CASSPTRMNTEAFF.

This clone was seen more than once but under ten times. V is TRBV14 and J is TRBJ2-7, with D possibly being TRBD1 (5 bases). Trimming stripped 2 bases from V and 3 bases from J, with 23 bases between. Germline CDR1 SGHDN, CDR2 FVKESK. This CDR3 spans 18 amino acids. CDR3 loop: CASSQRGLSQNTFYEQYF. In DNA form, the CDR3 reads TGTGCCAGCAGCCAAAGGGGCCTTTCGCAGAACACATTCTACGAGCAGTACTTC.

The chain uses TRBV12-5 and TRBJ2-4; D unresolved. The V and J ends lost 2 bases and 3 bases respectively, with 11 bases between them. Germline CDR1 reads LGHNT; CDR2 reads FRNRAP. The CDR3 has 15 amino acids. As DNA, the CDR3 is TGTGCTAGTGGTTTGCGTCCGGTGGACAAAAACATTCAGTACTTC. Protein product: CASGLRPVDKNIQYF.

V usage is TRBV12-5 and J usage is TRBJ2-1; 7 nucleotides align to TRBD2. CDR1 and CDR2 (germline): LGHNT, FRNRAP. The length of the CDR3 is 15 residues. The ends lost 5 bases at V and 2 bases at J; junction bases unmatched: 6. The CDR3 protein is CASGPSGRPYNEQFF. The CDR3 DNA reads TGTGCTAGTGGTCCTAGCGGCCGTCCCTACAATGAGCAGTTCTTC.

J is TRBJ2-7 and V is TRBV7-6; 8 bases map to TRBD1. The CDR3 runs 17 residues. V lost 2 bases, J lost 4 bases, and 13 bases stayed unmatched. The germline CDR1 and CDR2 sequences are SGHVS and FNYEAQ. CDR3 protein: CASSLMSGRGLIYEQYF. The CDR3 coding sequence is TGTGCCAGCAGCTTAATGTCTGGCAGGGGGCTAATATACGAGCAGTACTTC.

This sequence joins TRBV9 and TRBJ2-4; 7 bases agree with TRBD1. Germline V gene data show CDR1 as SGDLS and CDR2 as YYNGEE. The V gene end was trimmed by 0 bases and the J gene end by 4 bases; junction bases not matched to a gene: 13. This CDR3 comprises 18 residues. CDR3 DNA sequence: TGTGCCAGCAGCGTAGGACACAGGACAGGAGAAGGGAAAAACATTCAGTACTTC. Amino acid sequence: CASSVGHRTGEGKNIQYF.

The chain employs TRBV27 and TRBJ2-1; the D is unclear. V gave up 4 bases and J gave up 3 bases, with 13 bases separating them. The germline gives CDR1 MNHEY, CDR2 SMNVEV (reference sequence). The CDR3 totals 15 residues. CDR3 in DNA: TGTGCCAGCAGTTCCCCGGCATTCAACTACAATGAGCAGTTCTTC. Translated, it gives CASSSPAFNYNEQFF.

This clone was seen a handful of times. The J gene is TRBJ2-2, the V gene TRBV5-6; perhaps TRBD2 as D (6 bases). The V end was cut by 4 bases, the J end by 1 base, with 11 bases between. Germline CDR1 SGHDT, CDR2 YYEEEE. This CDR3 contains 15 residues. This CDR3 is CASSVGLLNTGELFF. The CDR3 coding sequence is TGTGCCAGCAGCGTGGGACTCCTGAACACCGGGGAGCTGTTTTTT.

This chain uses TRBV28 with TRBJ1-4, with a weak D call TRBD1 (5 bases). Trimming removed 3 bases at V and 8 bases at J, with 19 bases between. Germline V gives CDR1 MDHEN, CDR2 SYDVKM. CDR3 size: 16 residues. CDR3 in amino acids: CASSFGGNPRGEKLFF. The CDR3, as DNA: TGTGCCAGCAGTTTTGGTGGTAACCCCCGGGGGGAAAAACTGTTTTTT.

This clone was recorded once. The genes are TRBV19 and TRBJ2-7, with 7 bases aligning to TRBD2. Germline assignment: CDR1 LNHDA and CDR2 SQIVND (reference sequence). This CDR3 spans 16 amino acids. Trimming took 6 bases from V and 1 from J; bases not matched to a gene: 12. The CDR3 protein is CASSTPREGGSYEQYF. The CDR3 bases are TGTGCCAGTAGCACCCCCAGGGAGGGAGGGTCCTACGAGCAGTACTTC.

This rearrangement joins TRBV5-4 to TRBJ2-7; D perhaps matches TRBD2 (5 bases). Germline CDR1 SGHNT, CDR2 YYREEE (reference sequence). The CDR3 is 14 amino acids. Trimming removed 5 bases from V and 0 bases from J, with 12 bases in between. The CDR3 DNA reads TGTGCCAGCAGTCCGGACTGGTTCTCCTACGAGCAGTACTTC. This encodes CASSPDWFSYEQYF.

The V call is TRBV28, the J call TRBJ1-1; 9 nucleotides match TRBD1. CDR1 is MDHEN, CDR2 SYDVKM, per germline. There are 15 residues in the CDR3. With V trimmed by 4 bases and J by 5 bases, 8 bases remained unmatched. Here the CDR3 reads CASSSPTGGDTEAFF. CDR3 coding DNA: TGTGCCAGCAGTTCCCCGACAGGGGGTGATACTGAAGCTTTCTTT.

The CDR3 DNA follows: TGTGCCAGCAGCGTTAGGGGCGATATAGTCACCGGGGAGCTGTTTTTT. Its translation: CASSVRGDIVTGELFF. The V and J genes are TRBV9 and TRBJ2-2, with D possibly matching TRBD1 (5 bases). Germline-derived CDR1 and CDR2 are SGDLS and YYNGEE. This CDR3 has 16 residues. Trimming stripped 2 bases from V and 4 bases from J, with 15 bases between.

The V and J genes are TRBV6-5 and TRBJ2-7, with TRBD1 matching over 7 bases. The CDR3 is made up of 16 amino acids. The junction had 7 bases not matched to a gene; V was cut back by 2 bases and J by 0 bases. Per germline, CDR1 MNHEY and CDR2 SVGAGI. CDR3 residues: CASSYHGTASSYEQYF. DNA of the CDR3: TGTGCCAGCAGTTACCACGGGACAGCTAGCTCCTACGAGCAGTACTTC.

CDR3 region: CSATIFGEGTSNEQFF. The DNA of the CDR3 is TGCAGCGCTACCATCTTCGGGGAGGGGACGAGCAATGAGCAGTTCTTC. This chain uses TRBV29-1 with TRBJ2-1; 7 bases fit TRBD2. With 7 bases clipped from V and 6 bases from J, the junction kept 18 bases outside the gene matches. The CDR3 extends over 16 amino acids. Per the germline V gene, CDR1 is SQVTM and CDR2 is ANQGSEA.

The rearrangement uses TRBV18 and TRBJ2-3; no definite D call. The V end lost 10 bases, the J end lost 1 base, and 12 bases lay between the germline ends. CDR3 size: 13 residues. CDR1 is KGHSH and CDR2 is LQKENI in the germline V gene. CDR3 sequence reads: CATSLRGTDTQYF. The CDR3, as DNA: TGTGCCACCTCCTTACGGGGCACAGATACGCAGTATTTT.

Here the CDR3 DNA reads TGTGCCATCAGTGAGTCTGGGTCGTTGGGTGAGCAGTTCTTC. This codes for CAISESGSLGEQFF. The chain joins TRBV10-3 to TRBJ2-1; unclear D gene. Germline CDR1 reads ENHRY; CDR2 reads SYGVKD. Trimming left V 0 bases short and J 9 bases short, with 12 bases between. The CDR3 covers 14 residues.

The chain employs TRBV6-2 or TRBV6-3 and TRBJ1-1; D is unclear. CDR1 and CDR2 from the germline V gene are MNHEY and SVGEGT. CDR3 length equals 12 residues. V was pared by 2 bases and J by 4 bases, with 5 bases between. This chain's CDR3 is CASSYLGTEAFF. The DNA of the CDR3 is TGTGCCAGCAGTTACCTCGGCACTGAAGCTTTCTTT.

The chain has TRBV28 and TRBJ1-1, with 9 bases matching TRBD1. V lost 4 bases to trimming and J lost 4 bases; unmatched junction nucleotides: 7. Germline V gene lookup returns CDR1 MDHEN and CDR2 SYDVKM. The CDR3 length is 15 residues. CDR3 bases: TGTGCCAGCAGTTCTCCGACAGGGGGGGTCACTGAAGCTTTCTTT. It translates to CASSSPTGGVTEAFF.